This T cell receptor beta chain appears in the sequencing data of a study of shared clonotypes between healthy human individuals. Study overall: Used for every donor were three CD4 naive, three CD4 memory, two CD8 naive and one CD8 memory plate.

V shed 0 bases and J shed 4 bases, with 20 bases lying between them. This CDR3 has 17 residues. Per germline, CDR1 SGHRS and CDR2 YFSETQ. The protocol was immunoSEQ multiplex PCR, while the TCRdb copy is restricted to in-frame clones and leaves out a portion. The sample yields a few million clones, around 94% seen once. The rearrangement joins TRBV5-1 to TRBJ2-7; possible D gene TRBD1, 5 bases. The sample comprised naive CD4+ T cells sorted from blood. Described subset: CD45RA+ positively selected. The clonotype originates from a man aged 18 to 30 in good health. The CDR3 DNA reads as TGCGCCAGCAGCTTGGCCCAGATGCAGCCAGGGCGTTACGAGCAGTACTTC. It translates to CASSLAQMQPGRYEQYF.